This TCR beta chain was profiled in a study of T cells in women clearing cervical HPV infection. Study background: Blood came at first lesion visit for cases, post-clearance for controls. With HLA typing for only a few women, HLA confounding remains possible.

This table comes from immunoSEQ multiplex PCR, and its TCRdb copy is limited to in-frame clones, with some not included. The sample shows 40,000 or so clones, and roughly 6% sits with its ten largest clones. Turning to this clone: Read coverage stops 3 residues before the CDR3 terminus; the germline J gene supplies the remainder.

Each participant carried one incident cervical HPV16 infection only. V was shortened by 2 bases and J by 2 bases, with 8 bases between the two germline ends. CDR3 length: 14 residues. CDR1 is PRHDT and CDR2 is FYEKMQ in the germline V gene (reference sequence). The TCR was taken from a woman aged 18 to 75 with a cervical HPV16 infection that either progressed to CIN3+ or cleared (not recorded which). The rearrangement joins TRBV13 to TRBJ2-3; D perhaps matches TRBD2 (5 bases). Input material: blood buffy coat. The DNA read from the CDR3 is TGTGCCAGCAGCTTACGTAGCGCCACAGATACG. It yields the protein CASSLRSATDT. In full, the CDR3 reads CASSLRSATDTQYF. The full variable domain, completed using reference TRBV13 and TRBJ2-3, is AAGVIQSPRHLIKEKRETATLKCYPIPRHDTVYWYQQGPGQDPQFLISFYEKMQSDKGSIPDRFSAQQFSDYHSELNMSSLELGDSALYFCASSLRSATDTQYFGPGTRLTVL.